This is a list of T cell receptor beta chains from one sample in a study of T cell responses to AZD1222 COVID-19 vaccine. Libraries were prepared by immunoSEQ multiplex PCR; TCRdb keeps only in-frame clonotypes and omits some of them. The repertoire holds some 100,000 clones, 92% seen once, with about 1.5% in the top ten. The material sequenced was peripheral blood, taken on day 0 of AZD1222 vaccination. Source of these receptors: an adult in good health. Both conserved end residues are part of each CDR3.

j_call: TRBJ2-1
v_call: TRBV2
cdr3_length: 13
cdr3_aa: CASSGGENNEQFF

j_call: TRBJ2-3
v_call: TRBV28
cdr3_length: 13
cdr3_aa: CASSQRPTDTQYF

j_call: TRBJ2-1
v_call: TRBV7-3
cdr3_length: 16
cdr3_aa: CASSSLADSSYNEQFF

j_call: TRBJ2-7
v_call: TRBV6-7
cdr3_length: 14
cdr3_aa: CASRGWGFSYEQYF

j_call: TRBJ2-2
v_call: TRBV9
cdr3_length: 18
cdr3_aa: CASNLKPGQDEDTGELFF

j_call: TRBJ2-2
v_call: TRBV2
cdr3_length: 15
cdr3_aa: CASTKDRGVTGELFF

j_call: TRBJ1-3
v_call: TRBV28
cdr3_length: 15
cdr3_aa: CASSPDRAWGNTIYF

j_call: TRBJ2-5
v_call: TRBV28
cdr3_length: 14
cdr3_aa: CASSLSGTQETQYF

j_call: TRBJ2-1
v_call: TRBV14
cdr3_length: 18
cdr3_aa: CASSQWDSRGSPYREQFF

j_call: TRBJ1-1
v_call: TRBV7-2
cdr3_length: 15
cdr3_aa: CASSKVVPMNTEAFF

j_call: TRBJ2-7
v_call: TRBV5-4
cdr3_length: 16
cdr3_aa: CASSLGSAGTAYEQYF

j_call: TRBJ1-3
v_call: TRBV19
cdr3_length: 18
cdr3_aa: CASSARGGQGSSGNTIYF

j_call: TRBJ2-1
v_call: TRBV6-1
cdr3_length: 16
cdr3_aa: CASSQGLTPSYNEQFF

j_call: TRBJ2-2
v_call: TRBV5-1
cdr3_length: 15
cdr3_aa: CASSSTGGKGGELFF

j_call: TRBJ1-2
v_call: TRBV27
cdr3_length: 16
cdr3_aa: CASSFRGQLVSGGYTF

j_call: TRBJ2-7
v_call: TRBV5-1
cdr3_length: 16
cdr3_aa: CASSRAGPGASPEQYF

j_call: TRBJ1-1
v_call: TRBV5-1
cdr3_length: 16
cdr3_aa: CASSLVGQGMGTEAFF

j_call: TRBJ1-1
v_call: TRBV19
cdr3_length: 17
cdr3_aa: CASTNIGPGPGNTEAFF

j_call: TRBJ1-5
v_call: TRBV5-1
cdr3_length: 16
cdr3_aa: CASSLGDGTGGQPQHF

j_call: TRBJ2-7
v_call: TRBV11-2
cdr3_length: 15
cdr3_aa: CASSLVGGPSYEQYF

j_call: TRBJ2-3
v_call: TRBV29-1
cdr3_length: 13
cdr3_aa: CSGTSGSTDTQYF

j_call: TRBJ1-2
v_call: TRBV7-9
cdr3_length: 13
cdr3_aa: CASSRDRDGGYTF

j_call: TRBJ1-5
v_call: TRBV7-3
cdr3_length: 17
cdr3_aa: CASGHPGQGFSNQPQHF

j_call: TRBJ1-6
v_call: TRBV2
cdr3_length: 16
cdr3_aa: CASGRGQGAINSPLHF

j_call: TRBJ1-6
v_call: TRBV6-6
cdr3_length: 13
cdr3_aa: CASSLEYNSPLHF

j_call: TRBJ1-1
v_call: TRBV6-6
cdr3_length: 15
cdr3_aa: CASSYFRGPHTEAFF

j_call: TRBJ2-2
v_call: TRBV11-2
cdr3_length: 14
cdr3_aa: CASRETGTLGELFF

j_call: TRBJ2-6
v_call: TRBV5-1
cdr3_length: 15
cdr3_aa: CASSFLPSGANVLTF

j_call: TRBJ2-5
v_call: TRBV7-9
cdr3_length: 15
cdr3_aa: CASSIPDSPQETQYF

j_call: TRBJ2-1
v_call: TRBV19
cdr3_length: 14
cdr3_aa: CASSRRTPYNEQFF

j_call: TRBJ2-2
v_call: TRBV11-2
cdr3_length: 16
cdr3_aa: CASSLAGGIGTGELFF

j_call: TRBJ2-7
v_call: TRBV2
cdr3_length: 15
cdr3_aa: CASRPYSGRSHEQYF

j_call: TRBJ1-4
v_call: TRBV4-2
cdr3_length: 15
cdr3_aa: CASSPDKGTNEKLFF

j_call: TRBJ2-1
v_call: TRBV6-5
cdr3_length: 14
cdr3_aa: CASSYVGRGNEQFF

j_call: TRBJ2-2
v_call: TRBV5-5
cdr3_length: 16
cdr3_aa: CASSLIPRTYTGELFF

j_call: TRBJ2-7
v_call: TRBV27
cdr3_length: 16
cdr3_aa: CASSAGPGQGAYEQYF

j_call: TRBJ2-6
v_call: TRBV4-1
cdr3_length: 19
cdr3_aa: CASSQDLGQGASGANVLTF

j_call: TRBJ1-5
v_call: TRBV30
cdr3_length: 15
cdr3_aa: CAWSVQGGDNQPQHF

j_call: TRBJ2-2
v_call: TRBV19
cdr3_length: 16
cdr3_aa: CASSIDRGAGTGELFF

j_call: TRBJ2-1
v_call: TRBV28
cdr3_length: 19
cdr3_aa: CASSFRLAGAFHPHNEQFF

j_call: TRBJ2-7
v_call: TRBV7-9
cdr3_length: 11
cdr3_aa: CASSADYEQYF

j_call: TRBJ2-1
v_call: TRBV2
cdr3_length: 15
cdr3_aa: CASSVVTSSYNEQFF

j_call: TRBJ1-6
v_call: TRBV7-2
cdr3_length: 13
cdr3_aa: CASGQGRSSPLHF

j_call: TRBJ2-6
v_call: TRBV28
cdr3_length: 16
cdr3_aa: CASSLLDRAGANVLTF